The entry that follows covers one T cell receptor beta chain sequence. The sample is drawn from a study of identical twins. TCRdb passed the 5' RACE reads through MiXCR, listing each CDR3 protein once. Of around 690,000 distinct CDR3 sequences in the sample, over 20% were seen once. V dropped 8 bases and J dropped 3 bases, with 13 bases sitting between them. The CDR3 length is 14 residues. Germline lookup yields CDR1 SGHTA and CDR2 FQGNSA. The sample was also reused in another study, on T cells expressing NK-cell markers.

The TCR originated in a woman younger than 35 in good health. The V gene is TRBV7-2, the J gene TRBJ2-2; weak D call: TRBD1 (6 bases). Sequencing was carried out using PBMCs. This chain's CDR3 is CASRGRGYTGELFF. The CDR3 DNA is TGTGCCAGCCGTGGCAGGGGCTACACCGGGGAGCTGTTTTTT.